A selection of T cell receptor beta chains follows, all from one sample in a study of Ad26.COV2.S vaccination and SARS-CoV-2 variants. Generated by immunoSEQ multiplex PCR, the TCRdb table keeps only in-frame clones and is missing some. The sample carries more than 300,000 clones, 86% recorded once. This specimen consisted of peripheral blood, obtained in a trial of Ad26.COV2.S vaccine versus placebo. These receptors were taken from a person between 18 and 60 years old who received the Ad26.COV2.S COVID-19 vaccine or a placebo. The CDR3 runs from the conserved cysteine through the conserved F or W. D genes are given only for firm matches. Size is stated for part of the rows, as once, few or many counts, or as a class when the clone is expanded.

length	J	size	V	D	CDR3	DNA
14	TRBJ1-6	NA	TRBV5-1	NA	CASSSVTENSPLHF	TGCGCCAGCAGCTCCGTAACAGAAAATTCACCCCTCCACTTT
16	TRBJ1-3	few	TRBV5-1	NA	CASSLGQGSSGNTIYF	TGCGCCAGCAGCTTGGGGCAGGGGAGCTCTGGAAACACCATATATTTT
14	TRBJ2-1	NA	TRBV4-3	NA	CASSQESRVGEQFF	TGCGCCAGCAGCCAAGAGTCCCGCGTGGGTGAGCAGTTCTTC
16	TRBJ2-6	NA	TRBV4-3	NA	CASSQDRASGANVLTF	TGCGCCAGCAGCCAAGATCGGGCATCTGGGGCCAACGTCCTGACTTTC
16	TRBJ1-4	NA	TRBV1	NA	CTSSLWRGGINEKLFF	TGCACCAGCAGCCTATGGAGGGGAGGGATTAATGAAAAACTGTTTTTT
14	TRBJ1-2	NA	TRBV7-2	NA	CASSLHRANYGYTF	TGTGCCAGCAGCCTTCATAGGGCCAACTATGGCTACACCTTC
14	TRBJ2-5	NA	TRBV19	TRBD2	CASKGRGGVETQYF	TGTGCCAGTAAGGGCCGTGGGGGGGTCGAGACCCAGTACTTC
15	TRBJ2-7	NA	TRBV9	TRBD2	CASSVEGTSWYEQYF	TGTGCCAGCAGCGTAGAGGGGACTAGCTGGTACGAGCAGTACTTC
17	TRBJ1-2	NA	TRBV7-2	TRBD1	CASSLALDRATVYGYTF	TGTGCCAGCAGCTTAGCGCTAGACAGGGCAACAGTCTATGGCTACACCTTC
12	TRBJ2-7	few	TRBV28	NA	CASAYRGNEQYF	TGTGCCAGCGCATACCGGGGTAACGAGCAGTACTTC
14	TRBJ1-1	NA	TRBV4-2	TRBD1	CASSQDRAAIGAFF	TGTGCCAGCAGCCAGGACAGGGCGGCCATTGGAGCTTTCTTT
14	TRBJ1-1	NA	TRBV5-1	NA	CASSIGGPGTEAFF	TGCGCCAGCAGCATTGGAGGGCCGGGGACTGAAGCTTTCTTT
13	TRBJ1-5	once	TRBV19	NA	CASSIDVTIPQHF	TGTGCCAGTAGTATAGATGTAACGATCCCCCAGCATTTT
17	TRBJ1-1	few	TRBV6-2/TRBV6-3	NA	CASSPSIRGRWDTEAFF	TGTGCCAGCAGCCCCTCCATCAGGGGTCGGTGGGACACTGAAGCTTTCTTT
15	TRBJ1-4	few	TRBV6-6	TRBD1	CASSYRDRGNEKLFF	TGTGCCAGCAGTTACCGGGACAGGGGCAATGAAAAACTGTTTTTT
13	TRBJ2-1	NA	TRBV9	NA	CASSPTQTHEQFF	TGTGCCAGCAGCCCTACCCAGACCCATGAGCAGTTCTTC
15	TRBJ2-7	once	TRBV18	TRBD1	CASSPGQGAGHEQYF	TGTGCCAGCTCACCCGGACAGGGGGCTGGCCACGAGCAGTACTTC
13	TRBJ2-1	NA	TRBV24-1	NA	CATSDWTYNEQFF	TGTGCCACCAGTGATTGGACCTACAATGAGCAGTTCTTC
12	TRBJ1-1	few	TRBV7-9	NA	CASSPSNLEAFF	TGTGCCAGCAGCCCCTCGAACCTAGAAGCTTTCTTT
14	TRBJ1-1	NA	TRBV4-1	TRBD1	CASSQVVRGTEAFF	TGCGCCAGCAGCCAAGTCGTCAGGGGGACTGAAGCTTTCTTT
12	TRBJ2-7	NA	TRBV5-1	NA	CASSRDSYEQYF	TGCGCCAGCAGCCGGGACTCTTACGAGCAGTACTTC
13	TRBJ1-2	NA	TRBV9	NA	CASSVETAGGYTF	TGTGCCAGCAGCGTAGAAACTGCTGGGGGCTACACCTTC
15	TRBJ2-5	NA	TRBV3-1/TRBV3-2	NA	CASSQDKGPWGTQYF	TGTGCCAGCAGCCAAGATAAGGGGCCTTGGGGGACCCAGTACTTC
12	TRBJ1-6	once	TRBV14	NA	CASSPGFSPLHF	TGTGCCAGCAGCCCTGGGTTCTCACCCCTCCACTTT
15	TRBJ2-2	NA	TRBV5-4	NA	CASSLGRRVNGELFF	TGTGCCAGCAGCCTGGGGCGGAGGGTTAACGGGGAGCTGTTTTTT
15	TRBJ1-4	NA	TRBV2	NA	CASSEGTGPRGKLFF	TGTGCCAGCAGTGAAGGAACAGGGCCGAGGGGTAAACTGTTTTTT
13	TRBJ2-7	NA	TRBV7-2	NA	CASSLKDLYEQYF	TGTGCCAGCAGCCTAAAAGACTTGTACGAGCAGTACTTC
12	TRBJ1-2	NA	TRBV7-9	NA	CASNIQGEGYTF	TGTGCCAGCAACATACAGGGAGAGGGCTACACCTTC
12	TRBJ2-2	NA	TRBV5-1	NA	CASSENTGELFF	TGCGCCAGCAGCGAGAACACCGGGGAGCTGTTTTTT
15	TRBJ2-3	NA	TRBV19	TRBD1	CASSFRTGGRDTQYF	TGTGCCAGTAGTTTTCGGACAGGGGGCAGGGATACGCAGTATTTT
15	TRBJ2-1	NA	TRBV11-2	NA	CASSLSRLAYNEQFF	TGTGCCAGCAGCTTAAGCAGGCTAGCCTACAATGAGCAGTTCTTC
14	TRBJ1-4	NA	TRBV7-9	TRBD1	CASSGDRPNEKLFF	TGTGCCAGCAGCGGGGACAGGCCCAATGAAAAACTGTTTTTT
13	TRBJ1-5	once	TRBV29-1	NA	CSVVGTPNQPQHF	TGCAGCGTTGTTGGGACCCCGAATCAGCCCCAGCATTTT
14	TRBJ1-5	NA	TRBV19	NA	CASSIAGRYQPQHF	TGTGCCAGTAGTATAGCGGGACGTTATCAGCCCCAGCATTTT